The text below deals with one TCR beta chain. The antigen is undetermined. The entry originates in a study of shared clonotypes between healthy human individuals. Study results and caveats: Sampling was confined to blood; repertoires within tissues likely differ. Clonotype sharing among donors likely depends on sequencing depth. Clonotype sharing across several donors was observed for about 5.2% of naive CD4 clonotypes.

V lost 1 base and J 4 bases, leaving 14 bases between the germline ends. The CDR3 has 16 amino acids. CDR1 is SGHTA, CDR2 FQGNSA, per germline. It was CD45RO-negative cells, positively selected for CCR7, that made up naive CD8 cells, with terminally differentiated effector memory CD45RA+ cells excluded. As handled by the study authors: ImmunoSEQ output lacked quality scores and full-length reads, limiting matched filtering. Here immunoSEQ multiplex PCR was the method, and the copy in TCRdb shows in-frame clones only, minus some. V and J calls and clone size are those listed in that table; D and trimming were worked out from the DNA. Among some 2.1 million clones listed, less than 95% were seen once.

The chain recombines TRBV7-2 with TRBJ1-3; D uncertain. The TCR comes from a man aged 18 to 29 in good health. Sequenced sample: naive CD8+ T cells sorted from blood. The DNA for the CDR3 is TGTGCCAGCAGCTTAGAAGCACTAGGCTCGGGAAACACCATATATTTT. Translation gives CASSLEALGSGNTIYF.